This TCR beta chain came from a study of T cells in Graves' hyperthyroidism and ophthalmopathy. As regards this clonotype: The antigen remains unidentified.

Regarding the study as a whole: Within blood appeared most thyroid clonotypes that had expanded above 0.001. Before onset, ophthalmopathy was predicted by the model a median approximately 6.7 months earlier. Ophthalmopathy cases were set apart from stable hyperthyroidism by a 13 V-J model.

From RNA transcripts, TCR beta CDR3 regions were amplified. A first-round RT-PCR of the TCR CDR3 used the HTBI primer set. MiXCR, applied by TCRdb to the multiplex PCR reads, yields one record per CDR3 protein. The sample records hundreds of thousands of distinct CDR3 sequences, approximately 14% being singletons. PBMCs came from more than 9 ml fresh peripheral blood. This receptor was obtained from a young man with Graves' ophthalmopathy. Sequenced sample: blood.

The DNA for the CDR3 is TGCAGTGCACCGGGGGTGGGGAACCTAGATACGCAGTATTTT. As protein: CSAPGVGNLDTQYF. The V gene is TRBV20-1, the J gene TRBJ2-3; perhaps TRBD2 as D (6 bases). Germline V gives CDR1 DFQATT, CDR2 SNEGSKA (reference sequence). V was pared by 6 bases and J by 5 bases, with 18 bases between. The CDR3 totals 14 residues.